A single TCR beta chain is shown here with its context. Its cognate antigen is unknown. The data originate from a study of a mutant IDH1 vaccine in newly diagnosed glioma. Clones were read by immunoSEQ multiplex PCR, and TCRdb kept only the in-frame ones, dropping some. The repertoire holds around 50,000 clones, with approximately 80% as singletons. Time point reported: week 35, safety follow-up. All doses held 300 ug of mutant IDH1 20-mer peptide, with topical imiquimod. The source is a woman aged 18-30 years with glioma. The specimen comprised PBMCs, sampled from a glioma patient whose treatment included an IDH1 peptide vaccine.

The CDR3 bases are TGCAGCGTTGAAGAATTCGAGCAGGTAGCCAAAAACATTCAGTACTTC. Translating gives CSVEEFEQVAKNIQYF. The chain recombines TRBV29-1 with TRBJ2-4, with no clear D. The length of the CDR3 is 16 residues. Germline V gene sequence: CDR1 SQVTM, CDR2 ANQGSEA. V lost 0 bases and J lost 0, with 12 bases in between. The full variable domain, with the rest looked up from reference TRBV29-1 and TRBJ2-4, is SAVISQKPSRDICQRGTSLTIQCQVDSQVTMMFWYRQQPGQSLTLIATANQGSEATYESGFVIDKFPISRPNLTFSTLTVSNMSPEDSSIYLCSVEEFEQVAKNIQYFGAGTRLSVL.